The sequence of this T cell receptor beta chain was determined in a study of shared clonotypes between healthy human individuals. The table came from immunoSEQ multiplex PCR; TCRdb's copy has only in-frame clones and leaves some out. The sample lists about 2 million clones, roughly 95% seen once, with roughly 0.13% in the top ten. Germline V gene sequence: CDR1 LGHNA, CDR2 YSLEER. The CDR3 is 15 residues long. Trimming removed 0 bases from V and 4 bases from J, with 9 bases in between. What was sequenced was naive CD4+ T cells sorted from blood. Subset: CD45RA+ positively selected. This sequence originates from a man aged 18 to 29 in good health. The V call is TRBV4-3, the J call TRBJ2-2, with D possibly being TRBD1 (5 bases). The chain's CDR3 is CASSQEVTVTGELFF. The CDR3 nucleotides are TGCGCCAGCAGCCAAGAAGTGACAGTCACCGGGGAGCTGTTTTTT.